The TCR beta chain under discussion was sequenced for a study of CD8 T cells in Susac syndrome. V was trimmed by 2 bases and J by 4 bases, leaving 8 bases between them. Germline loops: CDR1 DFQATT, CDR2 SNEGSKA (reference sequence). The CDR3 is made up of 12 amino acids. cDNA came from 0.5 to 1 ug RNA primed by random hexamers. TCRdb called the immunoSEQ multiplex PCR reads again in MiXCR, with one record for every CDR3 protein. The profile shows approximately 120,000 distinct CDR3 sequences, around 94% of them singletons. This clonotype was detected a few times. Sequenced input: CD4+ T cells from PBMCs. The TCR comes from a human donor in good health. J is TRBJ1-1 and V is TRBV20-1, with a weak D call TRBD1 (5 bases). CDR3 loop: CSARRQSTEAFF. The CDR3 DNA follows: TGCAGTGCTAGACGACAGTCCACTGAAGCTTTCTTT.